The clone carrying this T cell receptor beta chain was detected only a few times. Its antigen is unknown. A sample-barcoded 5' primer and a J-beta primer mix were used in a second PCR of about 7 to 12 cycles. Every cDNA molecule carried a tag from a template-switch adaptor bearing 12 random nucleotides. TCRdb reanalysed the 5' RACE reads using MiXCR and keeps one entry per CDR3 protein. This table holds more than 1,000,000 distinct CDR3 sequences, almost 25% found once. These data are taken from a study of blood T cells in healthy people across ages. Study observations and caveats: It was the long-lived donors that had more naive CD4+ cells and higher diversity than aged donors. Higher naive T cell percentage went strongly together with higher TCR beta diversity. Reliance upon unsorted PBMCs precluded definitive naive versus antigen-experienced comparison.

With V trimmed by 5 bases and J by 1 base, 13 bases remained unmatched. The CDR3 is made up of 20 amino acids. CDR1 SGHAT and CDR2 FQDESV come from the germline V gene (reference sequence). The same sample was also studied in work on T cells of mothers and their children.

The sequenced sample was blood. The receptor was derived from a girl between 2 and 10 years old in good health. This chain connects TRBV11-1 to TRBJ2-2, with 13 bases identical to TRBD2. The CDR3 sequence is CASSPGTSGTGVLNTGELFF. The CDR3 DNA is TGTGCCAGCAGCCCCGGGACTAGCGGGACCGGCGTGTTGAACACCGGGGAGCTGTTTTTT.